The 16 T cell receptor beta chains reported below all come from one sample, sequenced in a study of blood T cell repertoires in COVID-19. Data came from immunoSEQ multiplex PCR; TCRdb stores just in-frame clones and leaves some out. The data hold approximately 98,000 clones, with around 81% observed a single time. Sequencing was carried out using peripheral blood. Every receptor here comes from a man in his 60s with acute or convalescent COVID-19.

This sequence joins TRBV6-1 and TRBJ1-2, with 7 bases identical to TRBD1. This CDR3 is 16 amino acids long. CDR1 and CDR2 (germline): MNHNS, SASEGT. V lost 2 bases and J lost 2; bases outside the gene matches: 8. The CDR3 DNA sequence: TGTGCCAGCAGTGAACCCGGGACAGCCACCAACTATGGCTACACCTTC. Encoded protein: CASSEPGTATNYGYTF.

The rearrangement links TRBV29-1 to TRBJ2-2, with 12 positions matching TRBD1. V was clipped by 7 bases and J by 6 bases; unmatched bases: 12. The CDR3 is 16 residues long. Germline V gene lookup returns CDR1 SQVTM and CDR2 ANQGSEA. Here the CDR3 DNA reads TGCAGCGCGGGTTCCGGGACAGGGGGCTGGGCCGGGGAGCTGTTTTTT. It specifies CSAGSGTGGWAGELFF.

This rearrangement joins TRBV27 to TRBJ1-2, with D perhaps matching TRBD1 (5 bases). V was pared by 6 bases and J by 4 bases, with 21 bases between. CDR1 is MNHEY, CDR2 SMNVEV, per germline (reference sequence). This CDR3 region has 16 residues. The CDR3 loop reads CASRPLGQGPSYGYTF. For the CDR3, the DNA is TGTGCCAGCAGACCTCTTGGGCAGGGTCCTTCCTATGGCTACACCTTC.

This clone was found once. The chain carries TRBV18 and TRBJ1-5; no firm D call. The CDR3 is 14 residues long. Per the germline V gene, CDR1 is KGHSH and CDR2 is LQKENI. The ends were cut back, 5 bases at V and 7 bases at J, with 15 bases in the middle. CDR3 protein: CASSTGGAEQPQHF. In DNA form, the CDR3 reads TGTGCCAGCTCAACTGGAGGAGCTGAACAGCCCCAGCATTTT. Variable domain in full (rest from reference TRBV18 and TRBJ1-5): NAGVMQNPRHLVRRRGQEARLRCSPMKGHSHVYWYRQLPEEGLKFMVYLQKENIIDESGMPKERFSAEFPKEGPSILRIQQVVRGDSAAYFCASSTGGAEQPQHFGDGTRLSIL.

The genes are TRBV6-5 and TRBJ2-5; 8 nucleotides match TRBD2. With V trimmed by 7 bases and J by 5 bases, 9 bases remained unmatched. This CDR3 is built from 14 residues. Per germline, CDR1 MNHEY and CDR2 SVGAGI. This chain's CDR3 is CASKGRGGQETQYF. For the CDR3, the DNA is TGTGCCAGCAAAGGACGGGGGGGCCAGGAGACCCAGTACTTC.

The genes are TRBV6-5 and TRBJ1-4, with a weak D call TRBD1 (5 bases). Trimming pared 6 bases from V and 3 bases from J, leaving 14 bases between. This CDR3 contains 15 residues. From germline, CDR1 is MNHEY and CDR2 SVGAGI. The CDR3 sequence: CASRSSGSANEKLFF. Written as DNA, the CDR3 is TGTGCCAGCAGATCTTCAGGGTCGGCTAATGAAAAACTGTTTTTT.

This clone was seen just once. V gene TRBV3-1 (or the pseudogene TRBV3-2) combines with J gene TRBJ2-5; 7 nucleotides agree with TRBD2. J was trimmed by 5 bases and V by 5 bases; bases with no gene match: 5. The CDR3 extends over 13 amino acids. Germline assignment: CDR1 LGHDT and CDR2 YNNKEL (reference sequence). The CDR3 is CASSTRGGETQYF. Written as DNA, the CDR3 is TGTGCCAGCAGCACAAGGGGAGGGGAGACCCAGTACTTC.

The V and J genes are TRBV9 and TRBJ2-5, with 12 bases fitting TRBD2. CDR3 length: 18 residues. Germline V CDR1 and CDR2: SGDLS, YYNGEE. V lost 5 bases and J lost 4; bases outside the gene matches: 15. The CDR3 is CASSRGLAGINVRETQYF. CDR3 nucleotide sequence: TGTGCCAGCAGTCGTGGACTAGCGGGAATTAATGTGAGAGAGACCCAGTACTTC.

V gene TRBV5-5 combines with J gene TRBJ2-7; TRBD1 might be the D (6 bases). Germline-derived CDR1 and CDR2 are SGHKS and YYEKEE (reference sequence). V gave up 0 bases and J gave up 2 bases, with 12 bases separating them. There are 15 residues in the CDR3. CDR3 in amino acids: CASSLAIPGAYEQYF. CDR3 DNA sequence: TGTGCCAGCAGCTTGGCCATCCCAGGGGCCTACGAGCAGTACTTC.

This chain connects TRBV19 to TRBJ1-5, with 7 bases lining up with TRBD1. The CDR3 covers 18 residues. CDR1 and CDR2 (germline): LNHDA, SQIVND (reference sequence). The V segment lost 5 bases and the J segment 0 bases; nucleotides outside the gene matches: 13. This CDR3 reads CASSADRRQSYSNQPQHF. The CDR3 DNA is TGTGCCAGTAGTGCGGACAGGAGACAGAGTTATAGCAATCAGCCCCAGCATTTT.

The chain recombines TRBV7-9 with TRBJ1-4; possible D gene TRBD1, 5 bases. From germline, CDR1 is SEHNR and CDR2 FQNEAQ (reference sequence). Deletions cut 5 bases from V and 2 bases from J, with 9 bases between. The CDR3 spans 14 residues. The CDR3 reads CASSLGQTNEKLFF. The DNA for the CDR3 is TGTGCCAGCAGCCTGGGGCAGACTAATGAAAAACTGTTTTTT.

The CDR3 sequence: CASSLSSGNRVQYF. The CDR3, as DNA: TGTGCCAGCAGTTTATCGTCCGGGAATAGAGTGCAGTACTTC. The chain uses TRBV27 and TRBJ2-7; possibly TRBD2 for D (5 bases). The CDR3 runs 14 residues. Germline assignment: CDR1 MNHEY and CDR2 SMNVEV (reference sequence). V dropped 0 bases and J dropped 9 bases, with 15 bases sitting between them.

This chain connects TRBV6-5 to TRBJ1-6; a weak D match, TRBD1 (6 bases). V gave up 5 bases and J gave up 10 bases, with 15 bases separating them. The V gene's germline CDR1 is MNHEY and CDR2 SVGAGI. This CDR3 contains 14 residues. CDR3 nucleotides: TGTGCCAGCAGTCCAAACCCAGGGGAGTCACCCCTCCACTTT. Protein product: CASSPNPGESPLHF.

The CDR3 region is CASSYLTAGTEAFF. As DNA, the CDR3 is TGTGCCAGCAGTTACCTGACGGCGGGCACTGAAGCTTTCTTT. The chain recombines TRBV6-5 with TRBJ1-1, with D hard to call. The CDR3 contains 14 residues. V was trimmed by 2 bases and J by 4 bases, leaving 11 bases between them. Germline V gene sequence: CDR1 MNHEY, CDR2 SVGAGI.

The chain has TRBV5-1 and TRBJ1-6, with D uncertain. V lost 0 bases to trimming and J lost 7 bases, with 17 bases between them. The germline gives CDR1 SGHRS, CDR2 YFSETQ. The CDR3 covers 17 residues. This CDR3 is CASSLVTIPGLNSPLHF. For the CDR3, the DNA is TGCGCCAGCAGCTTGGTAACAATTCCAGGACTGAATTCACCCCTCCACTTT.

This chain links TRBV7-3 with TRBJ1-1, with TRBD1 identical over 7 bases. This CDR3 has 13 amino acids. Germline-derived CDR1 and CDR2 are SGHTA and FQGTGA. The trim removed 6 bases at V and 11 bases at J, leaving 12 bases unmatched. CDR3 sequence reads: CASSPNRGVRAFF. The CDR3 bases are TGTGCCAGCAGTCCTAACAGGGGTGTAAGGGCTTTCTTT.